The rows below give T cell receptor beta chains drawn from one sample of a study of blood T cell repertoires in COVID-19. Using immunoSEQ multiplex PCR, the repertoire was profiled, and TCRdb retains in-frame clones only, with some absent. The data hold about 110,000 clones, with roughly 80% observed a single time. Sequenced: peripheral blood. Source of these receptors: a man over 45 with acute or convalescent COVID-19. Both conserved end residues are part of each CDR3. Each record gives: V gene, CDR3 protein.

V: TRBV7-9; CDR3: CASSLVSYEQYF
V: TRBV4-2; CDR3: CASSQAGLGGETQYF
V: TRBV6-5; CDR3: CASSYSAGNTIYF
V: TRBV10-2; CDR3: CASSEVGSNYGYTF
V: TRBV19; CDR3: CASSRDREGSEAFF
V: TRBV28; CDR3: CASSPSGNTDTQYF
V: TRBV18; CDR3: CASSVGQGGTEAFF
V: TRBV19; CDR3: CASMGTGYQGTQYF
V: TRBV5-6; CDR3: CASSLDGTDSNQPQHF
V: TRBV7-9; CDR3: CASTAGGTDTQYF
V: TRBV5-4; CDR3: CASRAINSPLHF
V: TRBV5-1; CDR3: CASSPGPQGMETQYF
V: TRBV29-1; CDR3: CSVEESGQSYGYTF
V: TRBV30; CDR3: CAWSPGGNYGYTF
V: TRBV10-3; CDR3: CAISPVNYGYTF
V: TRBV28; CDR3: CASRLAGTGYSPLHF
V: TRBV28; CDR3: CASSLSRSGNQPQHF
V: TRBV28; CDR3: CASSSPLRETQYF
V: TRBV4-1; CDR3: CASSQTGQGFTEAFF
V: TRBV6-1; CDR3: CASSEGTGTSGLF
V: TRBV3-1/TRBV3-2; CDR3: CASSQAITYQETQYF
V: TRBV5-1; CDR3: CASSPVAGGPADTQYF
V: TRBV19; CDR3: CASSIGTGVGEKLFF
V: TRBV9; CDR3: CASSAGGRAYNEQFF
V: TRBV24-1; CDR3: CATSDPTDKDTQYF
V: TRBV4-1; CDR3: CASSLGEAGNTIYF